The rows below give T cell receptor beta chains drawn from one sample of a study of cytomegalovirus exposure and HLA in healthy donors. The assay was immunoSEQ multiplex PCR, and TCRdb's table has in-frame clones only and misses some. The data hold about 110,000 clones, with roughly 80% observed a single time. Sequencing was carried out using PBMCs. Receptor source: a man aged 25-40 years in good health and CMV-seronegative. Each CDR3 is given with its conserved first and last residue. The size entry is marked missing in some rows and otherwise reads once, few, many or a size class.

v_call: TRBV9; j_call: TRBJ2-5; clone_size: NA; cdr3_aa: CASSVAGTQETQYF
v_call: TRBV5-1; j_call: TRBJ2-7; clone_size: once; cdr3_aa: CASSLEVLASEQYF
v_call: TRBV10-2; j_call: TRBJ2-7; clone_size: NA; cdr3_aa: CASRQTSGSSYEQYF
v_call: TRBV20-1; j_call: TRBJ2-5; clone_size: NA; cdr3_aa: CSEGQPETQYF
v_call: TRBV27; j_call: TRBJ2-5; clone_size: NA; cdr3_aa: CASSLSPPETQYF
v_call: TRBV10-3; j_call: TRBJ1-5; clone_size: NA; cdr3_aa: CAIKQGFNQPQHF
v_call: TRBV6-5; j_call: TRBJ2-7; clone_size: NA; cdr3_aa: CASSNGLAGPYEQYF
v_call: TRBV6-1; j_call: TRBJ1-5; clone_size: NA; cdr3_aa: CASSRDRSSNQPQHF
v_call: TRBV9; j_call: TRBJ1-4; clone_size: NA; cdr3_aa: CASSPDPGAGQKLFF
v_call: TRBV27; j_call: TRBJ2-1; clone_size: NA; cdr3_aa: CASSLAGGDEQFF
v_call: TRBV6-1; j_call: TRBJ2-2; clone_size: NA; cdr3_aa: CASSFLQGNTGELFF
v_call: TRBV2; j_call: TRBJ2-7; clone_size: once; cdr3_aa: CASSAWGQGGSYEQYF
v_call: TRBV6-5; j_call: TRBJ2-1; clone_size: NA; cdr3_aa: CASSNDRGHYNEQFF
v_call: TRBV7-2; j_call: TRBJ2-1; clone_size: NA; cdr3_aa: CASSLILAGYEQFF
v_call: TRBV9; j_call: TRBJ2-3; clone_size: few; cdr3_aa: CASSVDSDTQYF
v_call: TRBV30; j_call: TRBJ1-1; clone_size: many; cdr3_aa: CAWSVTGGSEAFF
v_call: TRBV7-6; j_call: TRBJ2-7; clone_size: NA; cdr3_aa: CASSAQESYEQYF
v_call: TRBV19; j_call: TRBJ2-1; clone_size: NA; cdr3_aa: CASRVRGGSGEQFF
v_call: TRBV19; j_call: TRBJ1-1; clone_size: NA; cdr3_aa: CASSMWDRGTEAFF
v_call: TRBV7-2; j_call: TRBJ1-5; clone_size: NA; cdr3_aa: CASSSDRGNVRNQPQHF
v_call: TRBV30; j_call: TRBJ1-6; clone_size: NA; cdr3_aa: CAWSSQGTGSYNSPLHF
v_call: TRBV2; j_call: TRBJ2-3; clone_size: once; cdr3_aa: CASKGLAGGPTDTQYF
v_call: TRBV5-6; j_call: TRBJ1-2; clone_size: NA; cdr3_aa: CASSFGTASYGYTF
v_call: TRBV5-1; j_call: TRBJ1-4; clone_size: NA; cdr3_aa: CASSPTGRNEKLFF
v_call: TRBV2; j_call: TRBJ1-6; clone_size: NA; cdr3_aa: CASSAWGRYNSPLHF
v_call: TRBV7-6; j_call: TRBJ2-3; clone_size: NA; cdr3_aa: CASSGQATHTQYF
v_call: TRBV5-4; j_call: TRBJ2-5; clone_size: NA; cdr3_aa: CASSFSQGSGETQYF
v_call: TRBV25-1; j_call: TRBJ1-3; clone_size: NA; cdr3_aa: CASSGGAANTIYF